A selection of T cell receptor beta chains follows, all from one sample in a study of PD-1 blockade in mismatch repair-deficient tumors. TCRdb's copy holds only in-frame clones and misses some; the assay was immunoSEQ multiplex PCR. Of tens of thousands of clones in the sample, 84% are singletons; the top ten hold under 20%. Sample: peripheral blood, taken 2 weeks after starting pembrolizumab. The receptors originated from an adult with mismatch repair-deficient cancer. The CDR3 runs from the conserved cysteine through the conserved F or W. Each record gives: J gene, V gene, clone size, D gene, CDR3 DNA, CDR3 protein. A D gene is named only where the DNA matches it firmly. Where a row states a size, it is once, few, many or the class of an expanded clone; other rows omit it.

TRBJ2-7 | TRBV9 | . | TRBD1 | TGTGCCAGCAGCCCATCCCCGGGACAGAACCTCTACGAGCAGTACTTC | CASSPSPGQNLYEQYF
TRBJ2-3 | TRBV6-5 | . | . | TGTGCCAGCAGTTACTCGAATCCACTACCAGATACGCAGTATTTT | CASSYSNPLPDTQYF
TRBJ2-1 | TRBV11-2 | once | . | TGTGCCAGCAGCCGGGACTCAGCGCCTATATACAATGAGCAGTTCTTC | CASSRDSAPIYNEQFF
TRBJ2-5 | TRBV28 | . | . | TGTGCCAGCAGCCTTATGGGGGCCCGGGGGGAGACCCAGTACTTC | CASSLMGARGETQYF
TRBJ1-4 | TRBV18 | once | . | TGTGCCAGCCGGGAGACAGGAAATGAGGAAAAACTGTTTTTT | CASRETGNEEKLFF
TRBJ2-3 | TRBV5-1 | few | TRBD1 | TGCGCCAGCGGCGAACAGGGGAGCGCAGATACGCAGTATTTT | CASGEQGSADTQYF
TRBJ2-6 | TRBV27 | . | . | TGTGCCAGCAGTTCGGGGGCCTCTGGGGCCAACGTCCTGACTTTC | CASSSGASGANVLTF
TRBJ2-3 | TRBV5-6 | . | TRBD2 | TGTGCCAGCAGCCCGACACTAGCGGGAGACCCAGATACGCAGTATTTT | CASSPTLAGDPDTQYF
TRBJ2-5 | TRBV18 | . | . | TGTGCCAGCTCACCACTTGAGGCCCAAGAGACCCAGTACTTC | CASSPLEAQETQYF
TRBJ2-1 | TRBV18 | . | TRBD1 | TGTGCCAGCTCACCGCGGGACAGGTCATACAATGAGCAGTTCTTC | CASSPRDRSYNEQFF
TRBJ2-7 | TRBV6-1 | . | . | TGTGCCAGCAGTTACCCCTACGAGCAGTACTTC | CASSYPYEQYF
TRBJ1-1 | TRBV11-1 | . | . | TGTGCCAGCAACGATCCTTGGGAAGACCGGAACACTGAAGCTTTCTTT | CASNDPWEDRNTEAFF
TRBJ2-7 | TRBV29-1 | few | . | TGCAGCGTCGATAAGGGGAACGAGCAGTACTTC | CSVDKGNEQYF
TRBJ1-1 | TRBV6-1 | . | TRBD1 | TGTGCCAGCAGGTGGGGACAGGTGAGCGAAGCTTTCTTT | CASRWGQVSEAFF
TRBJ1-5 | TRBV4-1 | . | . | TGCGCCAGCAGCCACAAGACGTGCACCCGGGGCAATCAGCCCCAGCATTTT | CASSHKTCTRGNQPQHF
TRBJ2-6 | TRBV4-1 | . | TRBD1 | TGCGCCAGCAGCACGCCACCGGGACAGGGGGCGGGGGGGGCCAACGTCCTGACTTTC | CASSTPPGQGAGGANVLTF
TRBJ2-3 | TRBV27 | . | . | TGTGCCAGCAGTTTATCTCCGAGCCCCCTAAGCACAGATACGCAGTATTTT | CASSLSPSPLSTDTQYF
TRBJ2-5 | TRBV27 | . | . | TGTGCCAGCAGTCCGACAGCCTGGGAGACCCAGTACTTC | CASSPTAWETQYF
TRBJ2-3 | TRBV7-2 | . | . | TGTGCCAGCAGCTACCTCGGGCAGAGTTCCGATACGCAGTATTTT | CASSYLGQSSDTQYF
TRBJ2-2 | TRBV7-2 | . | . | TGTGCCAGCAGCTTAGCGCGAGACACCGGGGAGCTGTTTTTT | CASSLARDTGELFF
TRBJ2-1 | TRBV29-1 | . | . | TGCAGCGTCCTGGGTGGCAATGAGCAGTTCTTC | CSVLGGNEQFF
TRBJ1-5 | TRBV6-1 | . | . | TGTGCCAGCAGTGAAGTTCAGGGGAGCAATCAGCCCCAGCATTTT | CASSEVQGSNQPQHF
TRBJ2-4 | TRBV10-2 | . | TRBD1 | TGCGCCAGCGGGACAGGTCTTCTTCAGTACTTC | CASGTGLLQYF
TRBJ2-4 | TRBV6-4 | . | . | TGTCCCTCAATTCTGGTATTGACCAAAAACATTCAGTACTTC | CPSILVLTKNIQYF
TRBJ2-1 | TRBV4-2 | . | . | TGTGCCAGCAGCCACCGAACTCGATTCTTC | CASSHRTRFF
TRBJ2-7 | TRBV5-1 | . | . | TGCGCCAGCAGCTTGGTGGGCGGCCACCAGTCCTACGAGCAGTACTTC | CASSLVGGHQSYEQYF
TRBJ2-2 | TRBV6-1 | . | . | TGTGCCAGCAGGCCTAGCATCGGGGAGCTGTTTTTT | CASRPSIGELFF
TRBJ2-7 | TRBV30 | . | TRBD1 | TGTGCCTGGAGACCGAGGACAGGGCTTCCAGGAACCTTC | CAWRPRTGLPGTF
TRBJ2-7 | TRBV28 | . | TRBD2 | TGTGCCAGCAGTCCAGCGGGAGGGCTGTACGAGCAGTACTTC | CASSPAGGLYEQYF
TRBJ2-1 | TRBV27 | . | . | TGTGCCAGCAGACCCACATGGCTAGCGTCCCTCTACAATGAGCAGTTCTTC | CASRPTWLASLYNEQFF
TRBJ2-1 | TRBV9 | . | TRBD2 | TGTGCCAGCAGCGCGCGGGGGGATAGTTACAATGAGCAGTTCTTC | CASSARGDSYNEQFF
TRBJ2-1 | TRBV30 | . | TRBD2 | TGTGCCTGGGGAGCGGGATTGGCCTACAATGAGCAGTTCTTC | CAWGAGLAYNEQFF
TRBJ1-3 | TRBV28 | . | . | TGTGCCAGCAGTTCAACTCAGGGGTTTGGAAACACCATATATTTT | CASSSTQGFGNTIYF
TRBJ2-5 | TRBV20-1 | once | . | TGCAGTGCTAGAGAAAGAGAGACCCAGTACTTC | CSARERETQYF
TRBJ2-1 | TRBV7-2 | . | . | TGTGCCAGCAGCTTACAGGGTTACAATGAGCAGTTCTTC | CASSLQGYNEQFF
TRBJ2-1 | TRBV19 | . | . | TGTGCCAGTAAGGCCCCGCCAGGCGGAGCCCGGGACGGCGGTAATGAGCAGTTCTTC | CASKAPPGGARDGGNEQFF
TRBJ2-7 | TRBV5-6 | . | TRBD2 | TGTGCCAGCAGCTACCGAGGCGGGAGTAGCGACGAGCAGTACTTC | CASSYRGGSSDEQYF
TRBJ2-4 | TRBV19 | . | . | TGTGCCAGTAGTATTACCCCCCACATGGAGGGTAACATTCAGTACTTC | CASSITPHMEGNIQYF
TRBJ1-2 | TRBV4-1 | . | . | TGCGCCAGCAGCGGGACGCGGGAGTCTAACTATGGCTACACCTTC | CASSGTRESNYGYTF
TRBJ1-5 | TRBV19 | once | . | TGTGCCAGTAGTATAGAGGAATGGGATAGCAATCAGCCCCAGCATTTT | CASSIEEWDSNQPQHF
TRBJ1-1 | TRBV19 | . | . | TGTGCCAGTAGTATGACGGGGAACACTGAAGCTTTCTTT | CASSMTGNTEAFF
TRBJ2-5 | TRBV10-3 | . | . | TGTGCCATCAGTGATGTGGGGGGCCAAGAGACCCAGTACTTC | CAISDVGGQETQYF
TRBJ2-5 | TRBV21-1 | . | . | TGTGCCAGCAGCAAAAGACAGGGTTCAATCCAAGAGACCCAGTACTTC | CASSKRQGSIQETQYF
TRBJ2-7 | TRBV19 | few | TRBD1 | TGTGCCAGTAGTTATGAGGGGACAGGGATGGACGAGCAGTACTTC | CASSYEGTGMDEQYF
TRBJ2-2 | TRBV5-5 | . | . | TGTGCCAGCAGCTGGACACCAGAACCCACCGGGGAGCTGTTTTTT | CASSWTPEPTGELFF
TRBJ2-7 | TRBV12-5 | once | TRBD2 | TGTGCTAGTGGTTTGGTACTGGCGGGAGGGTCCTACGAGCAGTACTTC | CASGLVLAGGSYEQYF
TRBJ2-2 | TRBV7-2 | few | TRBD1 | TGTGCCAGCAGCCACAGGGGGCCGGCGGGGGAGCTGTTTTTT | CASSHRGPAGELFF
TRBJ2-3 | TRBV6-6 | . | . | TGTGCCAGCAGTTACTCGCGCGGAATCACAGATACGCAGTATTTT | CASSYSRGITDTQYF
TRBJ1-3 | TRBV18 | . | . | TGTGCCAGCTCACCTGCTCTAGAGGTTGGAAACACCATATATTTT | CASSPALEVGNTIYF
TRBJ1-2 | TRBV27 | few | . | TGTGCCAGCAGTTTAGTGGGGTCAGGTAGGGGCGAGAACTATGGCTACACCTTC | CASSLVGSGRGENYGYTF
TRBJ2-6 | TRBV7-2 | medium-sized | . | TGTGCCAGCAGCTTTGACCCCAACGTCCTGACTTTC | CASSFDPNVLTF
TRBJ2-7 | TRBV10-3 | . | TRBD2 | TGTGCCATCAGTGAACGAACTAGCGTCGAGGAGCAGTACTTC | CAISERTSVEEQYF
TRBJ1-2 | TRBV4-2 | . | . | TGTGCCAGCAGCCAAGACGCGTGGGGCGGCTACACCTTC | CASSQDAWGGYTF
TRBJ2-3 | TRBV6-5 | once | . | TGTGCCAGCAGTCGAGGCCAGGGCTGGGGTACGCAGTATTTT | CASSRGQGWGTQYF
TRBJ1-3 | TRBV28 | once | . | TGTGCCAGCAGCCTGGATGGAAACACCATATATTTT | CASSLDGNTIYF
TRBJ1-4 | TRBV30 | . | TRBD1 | TGTGCCTGGGAAGACAGGGGGAGTGAAAAACTGTTTTTT | CAWEDRGSEKLFF
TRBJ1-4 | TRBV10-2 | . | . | TGCGCCAGCATGGGGGGAAATGAAAAACTGTTTTTT | CASMGGNEKLFF
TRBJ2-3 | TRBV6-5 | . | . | TGTGCCAGCAGTTACTCCGCTACCACAGATACGCAGTATTTT | CASSYSATTDTQYF